This TCR beta chain was observed in a study of read filtering for tumor transcriptome and immune sequencing (dated by TCRdb to about 2020). Background for the entire study: The cohort consisted of about 17 male and some 15 female patients, with a mean age of about 66 years and an age range of about 40 to 85. A main aim was a read-filtering strategy for immune repertoire data, specifically whether clonotypes supported by a single read should be removed. After DNase treatment, whole-transcriptome libraries were prepared with the TruSeq RNA Access Library Prep Kit. By revised international staging, under 10 patients were R-ISS I, roughly 17 were R-ISS II and over 5 were R-ISS III. TCR repertoires obtained by targeted immune repertoire sequencing and by bulk whole-transcriptome sequencing performed on the same bone marrow samples were compared. Per sample, about 4.05 to 11 million TCR-region mapped reads were obtained with IR-seq, compared with only about 80 to 1,400 with RNA-seq. Broader findings and caveats from the paper: The correlation between IR-seq and RNA-seq shared clonotype proportions rose when single-read clonotypes were removed. Single-read clonotypes made up around 82% of clonotypes but only about 4% of total reads in IR-seq, compared with around 70% of clonotypes and 44.6% of reads in RNA-seq. IR-seq captured clonotypes at much higher depth and more reliably than RNA-seq, and smaller IR-seq throughput sufficed to identify most shared clonotypes. The sorted CD138-negative fraction was composed of a mixed bone marrow immune population rather than of purified T cells.

The Immunoverse kit was used to build TCR libraries from roughly 440 ng RNA, with molecular barcoded adaptors covering alpha/delta and beta/gamma chains. TCR library preparation used the same RNA that was used for transcriptome sequencing. Sequencing of TCR libraries was carried out on an Illumina HiSeq 4000 with 2 x 150 cycles. The authors processed their data as follows. TCR reads were aligned to human V, D, J and C references and assembled into CDR3 clonotypes with MiXCR, including quality filtering and error correction. The tcR package in R was used for analysis of clonotype counts and gene usage diversity. For inspection of raw mapping reads, RNA-seq reads were mapped by STAR aligner version 2.5.3a onto GRCh37 of the human genome. To test how sequencing depth affected the clonotypes detected, IR-seq fastq files were randomly downsampled with Seqtk 1.3. TCRdb passed the public sequencing reads through fastp at Q25 and MiXCR, retaining productive beta sequences. Records with the same CDR3 protein are collapsed into one entry carrying the most frequent genes and DNA. For this entry, the V and J calls and clone size follow TCRdb and not the study's own pipeline. This sample gives some 120,000 distinct CDR3 sequences in total; 13% of them show up just once. Approximately 10% of the sample goes to the ten largest clones.

The sample holds many counts of this clonotype. This clone's antigen is unknown. No much larger clone exists at a distance of one base, and base qualities are not known. Bone marrow was sampled from every patient at the time of active disease. Isolation of bone marrow mononuclear cells was performed by Ficoll-Hypaque density gradient centrifugation. To remove myeloma plasma cells, the cells were labeled with CD138 magnetic microbeads on a MACS separator, and CD138-negative cells were then collected by negative selection. The purity of the isolated cells was checked by flow cytometry with CD138 antibodies on an Attune NxT. TRIzol reagent was used to extract total RNA, which was then quantified with a NanoDrop spectrophotometer. For each patient, the CD138-negative bone marrow sample underwent paired RNA-seq and IR-seq. As encoded in the germline V gene, CDR1 is SGHTA while CDR2 is FQGNSA. V is pruned by 7 bases and J by 6 bases, leaving 6 bases of the junction without a gene match. From the cysteine up to the phenylalanine, the CDR3 has a length of 14 residues. Only the CDR3 DNA stays, 42 bases, in frame from base 1.

Sequencing input: a population of CD138-negative cells sorted from bone marrow. Taken with the paper, the label for cell subset or site translates to: bone marrow mononuclear cells depleted of CD138+ plasma/myeloma cells by negative magnetic selection. The sequence joins TRBV7-2 to TRBJ2-1, and 10 bases in between align with TRBD2. This clonotype originated in a donor at least 40 years old with multiple myeloma. The DNA is as follows: TGTGCCAGCAACAGCGGGAGGGCTGGCAATGAGCAGTTCTTC. Its protein is CASNSGRAGNEQFF.